The 20 T cell receptor beta chains in this list originate from one sample, sequenced in a study of CD8+CD57+ T cells in acquired aplastic anemia. Using genomic DNA as the template, TCR beta VDJ and CDR3 profiling was carried out. MiXCR, applied by TCRdb to the reads, yields one record per CDR3 protein. The sample has a few hundred thousand distinct CDR3 sequences, approximately 57% seen once; the top ten hold 8%. Input material: sorted CD4+, CD8+, or CD8+CD57+ T cells (not recorded which) from PBMCs. The origin of the receptors is a human donor with severe aplastic anemia or a healthy control (not recorded which).

The chain links TRBV7-2 to TRBJ2-5, with D possibly TRBD2 on 5 matching bases. CDR1 and CDR2 from the germline V gene are SGHTA and FQGNSA. V was trimmed by 5 bases and J by 5 bases, leaving 9 bases between them. The CDR3 has 12 amino acids. The CDR3 reads CASSHTGETQYF. The DNA for the CDR3 is TGTGCCAGCAGCCACACGGGGGAGACCCAGTACTTC.

The chain is built from TRBV7-2 and TRBJ2-5, with TRBD2 matching 14 bases. In germline, CDR1 is SGHTA, CDR2 FQGNSA. J gave up 5 bases and V 1 base, and 12 bases lay outside the gene matches. The CDR3 loop spans 19 amino acids. CDR3 nucleotides: TGTGCCAGCAGCTTAGGTCGTCGACTAGCGGGGGGGTTCGAGGAGACCCAGTACTTC. As protein: CASSLGRRLAGGFEETQYF.

The chain combines TRBV12-3 or TRBV12-4 with TRBJ1-1, with 11 bases matching TRBD1. The CDR3 sequence is 16 residues long. With V trimmed by 5 bases and J by 4 bases, 9 bases remained unmatched. This CDR3 reads CASSETGQGASTEAFF. CDR3 coding DNA: TGTGCCAGCAGTGAGACCGGACAGGGGGCGAGCACTGAAGCTTTCTTT.

The chain carries TRBV29-1 and TRBJ2-5; weak D call: TRBD1 (6 bases). This CDR3 has 13 residues. Germline lookup yields CDR1 SQVTM and CDR2 ANQGSEA. V was shortened by 5 bases and J by 5 bases, with 15 bases between the two germline ends. The CDR3 region has the DNA TGCAGCGTTTCGGACAGCTTAGGGGAGACCCAGTACTTC. This encodes CSVSDSLGETQYF.

This clonotype was counted once. V and J are TRBV10-1 and TRBJ2-5, with no clear D. Trimming removed 0 bases from V and 5 bases from J, with 7 bases in between. The length of the CDR3 is 13 residues. Germline-derived CDR1 and CDR2 are WNHNN and SYGVQD (reference sequence). The CDR3 coding sequence is TGCGCCAGCAGTGAGTCGACGGCGGAGACCCAGTACTTC. Encoded protein: CASSESTAETQYF.

This clonotype was counted once. A much larger clone sits a single nucleotide away, making a read error possible. V and J are TRBV28 and TRBJ1-2; D is unclear. Germline V gives CDR1 MDHEN, CDR2 SYDVKM. The CDR3 is 12 amino acids. CDR3 sequence reads: CASSLGLYGCTF. CDR3 in DNA: TGTGCCAGCAGTTTAGGGCTGTATGGCTGCACCTTC.

This clonotype was counted a few times. CDR3 DNA sequence: TGCGCCAGCAGCTTGCAATGGGTCCAAGAGACCCAGTACTTC. It specifies CASSLQWVQETQYF. This sequence joins TRBV5-1 and TRBJ2-5; no clear D gene. V dropped 1 base and J dropped 1 base, with 8 bases sitting between them. CDR1 and CDR2 from the germline V gene are SGHRS and YFSETQ. The CDR3 length is 14 residues.

This clonotype was found many times. The chain links TRBV11-2 to TRBJ1-1; 9 bases are a match to TRBD1. The CDR3 length is 15 residues. Germline CDR1 and CDR2: SGHAT and FQNNGV. V was pared by 0 bases and J by 5 bases, with 4 bases of the junction left unmatched. The DNA for the CDR3 is TGTGCCAGCAGCTTAGACGGGACAGGGTATACTGAAGCTTTCTTT. Protein: CASSLDGTGYTEAFF.

The V and J genes are TRBV5-5 and TRBJ2-5; perhaps D is TRBD1 or TRBD2 (5 bases each). V lost 4 bases, J lost 1 base, and 8 bases lay in between. The germline V gene has CDR1 SGHKS and CDR2 YYEKEE (reference sequence). The CDR3 has 13 residues. The CDR3 bases are TGTGCCAGCAGCGCCGGGACCCAAGAGACCCAGTACTTC. Translated: CASSAGTQETQYF.

The chain uses TRBV10-3 and TRBJ1-1; unclear D gene. CDR3 length: 14 amino acids. Germline CDR1 ENHRY, CDR2 SYGVKD. Trimming pared 6 bases from V and 1 base from J, leaving 12 bases between. The CDR3 loop reads CAISASRENTEAFF. The CDR3 coding sequence is TGTGCCATCAGCGCCAGCCGGGAGAACACTGAAGCTTTCTTT.

This clonotype has more than one count but fewer than ten. This chain joins TRBV28 and TRBJ2-1; 9 positions agree with TRBD2. This CDR3 comprises 14 residues. Per the germline V gene, CDR1 is MDHEN and CDR2 is SYDVKM. The V segment lost 2 bases and the J segment 6 bases; nucleotides outside the gene matches: 2. The CDR3 DNA reads TGTGCCAGCAGTTTACAGCGGGGGGCCAATGAGCAGTTCTTC. Its translation: CASSLQRGANEQFF.

Concerning this clonotype itself: A much larger clone differs by one base, so this may be a read error. The chain recombines TRBV5-1 with TRBJ1-5; 10 nucleotides agree with TRBD1. Per the germline V gene, CDR1 is SGHRS and CDR2 is YFSETQ. The CDR3 consists of 17 residues. The CDR3 sequence is CASSLRQGAYSNQPRHF. The CDR3 DNA reads as TGTGCCAGCAGCCTACGACAGGGGGCCTATAGCAATCAGCCCCGGCATTTT.

A single count supports this clonotype. This sequence joins TRBV6-6 and TRBJ1-1; D remains ambiguous. The CDR3 covers 14 residues. Germline CDR1 is MNHNY and CDR2 is SVGAGI (reference sequence). V was cut by 6 bases and J by 0 bases, with 11 bases left in between. The CDR3 DNA is TGTGCCAGCAGAAACAGTGACATGAACACTGAAGCTTTCTTT. Translated, it gives CASRNSDMNTEAFF.

This clonotype was seen repeatedly, ten times or more. The chain uses TRBV3-1 and TRBJ1-4, with D uncertain. V lost 4 bases to trimming and J lost 7 bases, with 16 bases between them. This CDR3 has 15 amino acids. Germline CDR1 LGHDT, CDR2 YNNKEL (reference sequence). The CDR3 loop reads CASSPSGLRGEKLFF. The CDR3 bases are TGTGCCAGCAGCCCCTCCGGACTACGGGGTGAAAAACTGTTTTTT.

This clonotype has only a few counts. The chain is built from TRBV20-1 and TRBJ1-1; maybe TRBD1 (5 bases). The germline V and J ends were trimmed by 0 bases and 4 bases, with 12 bases remaining between them. The V gene's germline CDR1 is DFQATT and CDR2 SNEGSKA (reference sequence). This CDR3 has 14 residues. The CDR3 region is CSARDRGRVTEAFF. DNA for the CDR3: TGCAGTGCTAGAGATAGGGGTCGGGTCACTGAAGCTTTCTTT.

The rearrangement joins TRBV6-5 to TRBJ1-1, with D possibly being TRBD1 (5 bases). V was shortened by 9 bases and J by 0 bases, with 14 bases between the two germline ends. Germline CDR1 and CDR2: MNHEY and SVGAGI. There are 14 residues in the CDR3. CDR3 protein: CASIRDSMNTEAFF. CDR3 bases: TGTGCCAGTATCCGGGACTCCATGAACACTGAAGCTTTCTTT.

The rearrangement joins TRBV2 to TRBJ1-5, with no clear D. The V end was cut by 4 bases, the J end by 4 bases, with 11 bases between. Germline V gene lookup returns CDR1 SNHLY and CDR2 FYNNEI. The CDR3 runs 14 residues. For the CDR3, the DNA is TGTGCCAGCAGTGTCTCGGGGAATAATCAGCCCCAGCATTTT. Translated: CASSVSGNNQPQHF.

The CDR3 region is CASSLGGEFEQYF. Written as DNA, the CDR3 is TGTGCCAGCAGCTTAGGGGGGGAGTTCGAGCAGTACTTC. This chain joins TRBV7-9 and TRBJ2-7, with a weak D call TRBD2 (6 bases). Germline V CDR1 and CDR2: SEHNR, FQNEAQ (reference sequence). The V end was cut by 1 base, the J end by 6 bases, with 10 bases between. CDR3 size: 13 residues.

In its sample, this clonotype was seen many times. The rearrangement links TRBV7-2 to TRBJ1-3; no definite D call. CDR1 SGHTA and CDR2 FQGNSA come from the germline V gene. The CDR3 has 14 amino acids. Trimming removed 5 bases from V and 4 bases from J, with 12 bases in between. DNA for the CDR3: TGTGCCAGCAGCCCAAAGGTACACGGAAACACCATATATTTT. Translated, it gives CASSPKVHGNTIYF.

This clonotype has a single count. As DNA, the CDR3 is TGTGCCAGCAGCTTAAGTATGGGGACAGCCTACGAGCAGTACTTC. It translates to CASSLSMGTAYEQYF. The rearrangement uses TRBV11-2 and TRBJ2-7; 7 nucleotides align to TRBD1. This CDR3 region has 15 residues. Germline CDR1 and CDR2: SGHAT and FQNNGV. Unmatched junction bases numbered 6, after V lost 2 bases and J lost 2 bases.